Here is one T cell receptor beta chain with its context. Its binding antigen is unknown. Base-call qualities are not available, and no considerably larger clone is one nucleotide away. This record comes from a study of blood T cell repertoires in COVID-19 (dated by TCRdb to about 2020). About the investigation overall: The collaborator samples originated in the United States, Italy and Spain and spanned the acute and convalescent phases of COVID-19. The prospective study material was composed of cDNA or gDNA derived from T cells, B-cell-depleted T cells, or PBMCs. Subjects who had been exposed to COVID-19, were actively infected with it, or had recovered from it provided the deeply sampled blood TCRbeta repertoires that made up the dataset. The repertoires were released in a freely available public database intended as a resource for research on the immune response to SARS-CoV-2. Samples were obtained from the ongoing ImmuneRACE study (first 160 participants) and from about 1,300 subjects provided by 6 global collaborators. A de-identified subject ID, COVID-19 status, age in years and sex were almost always included in the sample metadata. Where available, HLA class I and class II types were taken from metadata supplied by the sample provider and were not determined by assay-based typing.

The immunoSEQ Assay, a bias-controlled multiplex PCR, was used to amplify TCRbeta CDR3 regions from genomic DNA. The source study handled its data this way. Within the assay, amplification of reference gene primers was used to estimate how many nucleated cells each sample contained. To quantify the absolute abundance of each unique TCRbeta CDR3 rearrangement, sequence reads were collapsed and filtered. For each sample, productive Simpson clonality was calculated as the square root of Simpson's diversity index across productive rearrangements. The immuneACCESS repertoire file appears here via TCRdb, limited to in-frame rearrangements. These files lack a portion of the clones; in checked studies, under half of the deficit traces to unresolved V genes, and the cause of the others is not known. The D gene and trimming were derived from the DNA, and the V and J assignments and clone size from that table. The sample table records a few hundred thousand clones; 86% of these occur just once. Less than 3% of the sample belongs to the ten largest clones.

Collaborating institutions collected whole blood in K2EDTA tubes following their own protocols. For TCRbeta analysis, collaborators shipped samples in one of three forms: frozen whole blood, isolated PBMCs, or DNA extracted from either of those sample types. From its cysteine to its phenylalanine, the CDR3 spans 14 amino acids. Only the CDR3 part of the read is kept: 42 bases, read in frame from the first base. At the junction V is shortened by 2 bases and J by 7 bases, with 14 bases in between. CDR1 and CDR2 were assigned from the germline V gene as KGHSH and LQKENI. Overall results and qualifications from the work: The quantity of clinical and demographic metadata differed by source and by participant and was supplied without curation.

Sequenced sample: peripheral blood. This clonotype was sampled from a woman between 25 and 40 years old with active or convalescent COVID-19. The rearrangement combines TRBV18 with TRBJ1-2; the D segment cannot be called with confidence. The DNA sequence is given as TGTGCCAGCTCACCAGCAGAGGATCAATCTGGCTACACCTTC. This sequence encodes CASSPAEDQSGYTF.